Listed below are T cell receptor beta chains from one sample, sequenced in a study of shared clonotypes between healthy human individuals. Clones were sequenced by immunoSEQ multiplex PCR, and TCRdb holds only the in-frame ones, with some missing. The sample holds about 680,000 clones, less than 80% seen once. The sequenced sample was memory CD4+ T cells sorted from blood. The receptors were gathered from a woman in her 30s in good health. Both conserved end residues are part of each CDR3.

j_gene,v_gene,CDR3aa
TRBJ2-7,TRBV2,CASSLWGGLGEQYF
TRBJ1-5,TRBV30,CAWSPGRGNQPQHF
TRBJ2-7,TRBV5-6,CASSFETSGSYEQYF
TRBJ1-2,TRBV5-6,CASSLVGSSNYGYTF
TRBJ2-5,TRBV4-1,CASSPNGGEQRTHF
TRBJ2-7,TRBV2,CASSGGGRDSYEQYF
TRBJ2-4,TRBV5-1,CASCHGTDKNIQYF
TRBJ1-1,TRBV4-1,CASSAPTGRTEAFF
TRBJ1-2,TRBV28,CASGRTANYGYTF
TRBJ2-7,TRBV27,CATSGTTPAYEQYF
TRBJ2-7,TRBV5-1,CASKGQGPSYEQYF
TRBJ2-3,TRBV28,CASSSGLAAGTDTQYF